The following is a T cell receptor beta chain sequence with its context. As yet, its antigen is unknown. The CDR3 runs 13 residues. V shed 6 bases and J shed 0 bases, with 10 bases lying between them. Looked up from germline, CDR1 is SGHDT and CDR2 is YYEEEE. HIV-negative, healthy adults without recent acute infections or vaccinations were the donors. Adult Caucasians living in Nashville, Tennessee made up all of the donors. This entry comes from a study of shared clonotypes between healthy human individuals. About the research overall: Per donor, three plates held CD4 naive cells, three held CD4 memory, two held CD8 naive and one held CD8 memory.

The repertoire was sequenced with immunoSEQ multiplex PCR; TCRdb's copy has only in-frame clones and lacks some. Of under 1,900,000 clones in the sample, less than 99% were seen once. Whole-study findings and limits: Tissues were not sampled, only blood, and their repertoires likely differ.

The chain has TRBV5-6 and TRBJ2-7, with D possibly TRBD2 on 6 matching bases. The sequencing sample was made of naive CD4+ T cells sorted from blood. Indicated subset: CD45RA+ positively selected. The origin of this receptor is a man aged 30 to 39 in good health. Written as DNA, the CDR3 is TGTGCCAGCACCGCGGGGCTCTCCTACGAGCAGTACTTC. Encoded protein: CASTAGLSYEQYF.